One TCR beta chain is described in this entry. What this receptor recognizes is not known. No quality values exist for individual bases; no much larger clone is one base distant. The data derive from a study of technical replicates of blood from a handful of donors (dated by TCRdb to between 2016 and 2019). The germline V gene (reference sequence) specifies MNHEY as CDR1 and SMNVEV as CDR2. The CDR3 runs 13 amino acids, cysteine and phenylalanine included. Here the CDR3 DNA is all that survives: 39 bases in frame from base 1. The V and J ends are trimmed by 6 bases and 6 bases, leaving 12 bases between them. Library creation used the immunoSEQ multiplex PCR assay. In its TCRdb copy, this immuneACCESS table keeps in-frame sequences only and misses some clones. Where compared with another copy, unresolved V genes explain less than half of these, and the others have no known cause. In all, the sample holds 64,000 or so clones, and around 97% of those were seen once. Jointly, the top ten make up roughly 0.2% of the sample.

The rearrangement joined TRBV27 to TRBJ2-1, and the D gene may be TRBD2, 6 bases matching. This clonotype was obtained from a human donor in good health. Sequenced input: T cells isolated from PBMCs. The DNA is TGTGCCAGCAGCCCCCGCGGGGCCAATGAGCAGTTCTTC. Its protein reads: CASSPRGANEQFF.